This T cell receptor (beta chain) was captured in a study of T cell changes during pregnancy in multiple sclerosis. The repertoire was sequenced with immunoSEQ multiplex PCR; TCRdb's copy has only in-frame clones and lacks some. The sample yields approximately 96,000 clones, about 90% seen once. Germline V gene sequence: CDR1 SEHNR, CDR2 FQNEAQ (reference sequence). Trimming removed 8 bases at V and 5 bases at J, with 12 bases between. The CDR3 is 12 residues long. This clone has only one observation. The clonotype comes from a female donor in good health, enrolled as a control in a pregnancy study. The sample in question was peripheral blood, obtained after pregnancy. The genes are TRBV7-9 and TRBJ1-1; D is possibly TRBD1 (5 bases). The CDR3 nucleotides read TGTGCCAGCGGTGGGAGGGGTACTGAAGCTTTCTTT. Its protein is CASGGRGTEAFF.